Listed here is a single T cell receptor beta chain. The DNA ends 3 residues before the CDR3 does, and the rest of the CDR3 is filled in from the germline J gene. These data come from a study of T cell clonality in common variable immunodeficiency. Profiled with immunoSEQ multiplex PCR; TCRdb holds only in-frame clones, not every one. The sample shows approximately 60,000 clones, none of them appearing just once. The CDR3 has 16 amino acids. CDR1 is SNHLY, CDR2 FYNNEI, per germline. V lost 6 bases, J lost 2 bases, and 10 bases stayed unmatched. The chain carries TRBV2 and TRBJ2-3, with TRBD1 matching over 8 bases. The receptor was derived from a person aged 18 to 70 in good health. Sequenced: peripheral blood mononuclear cells. CDR3 in amino acids: CASSNTGTGLTDTQYF. CDR3 bases read: TGTGCCAGCAGCAATACCGGGACAGGACTCACAGATACG.